This T cell receptor (beta chain) was captured by sequencing in a study of regulatory T cells in long-lasting Graves disease. Concerning this clonotype itself: Its antigen is currently unknown.

Arm-PCR of CDR3 regions with iRepertoire HTBI primers generated TCR beta libraries. TCRdb fed the multiplex PCR reads into MiXCR, producing one record per CDR3 protein. The sample includes a few hundred thousand distinct CDR3 sequences, over 15% of them seen just once. Time point defined: newly diagnosed GD, antithyroid drugs for less than 3 months. PBMC-extracted RNA yielded the TCR library. The CDR3 consists of 17 residues. With 4 bases clipped from V and 2 bases from J, the junction kept 11 bases outside the gene matches. Germline CDR1 reads SEHNR; CDR2 reads FQNEAQ (reference sequence). The study's findings and limits: Persistent cases of Graves' showed reduced TCR diversity relative to newly diagnosed patients.

These data were also filed under a second study, of T cells in Graves' hyperthyroidism and ophthalmopathy.

This sample comprised peripheral blood mononuclear cells (PBMCs), obtained at new diagnosis, from a patient treated with antithyroid drugs. The chain carries TRBV7-9 and TRBJ2-3; TRBD2 matches 8 bases. The TCR comes from a man between 35 and 55 years old with Graves disease. This CDR3 is CASSWPSGGGLTDTQYF. CDR3 bases: TGTGCCAGCAGCTGGCCCTCGGGCGGGGGGCTCACAGATACGCAGTATTTT.